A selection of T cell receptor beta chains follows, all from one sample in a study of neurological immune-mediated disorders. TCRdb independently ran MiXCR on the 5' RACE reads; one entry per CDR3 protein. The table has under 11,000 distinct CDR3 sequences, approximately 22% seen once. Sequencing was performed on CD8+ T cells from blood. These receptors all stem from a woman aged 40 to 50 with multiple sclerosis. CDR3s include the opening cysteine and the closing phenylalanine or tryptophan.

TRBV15 CATSDRLAGVQETQYF
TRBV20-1 CSARNPGRNTEAFF
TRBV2 CASSENDGGFTDTQYF
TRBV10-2 CASSPGTGELFF
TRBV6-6 CASSFGGPLYEQYF
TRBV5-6 CASSFPRDNTYEQYF
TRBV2 CAGEGLAGVNEQFF
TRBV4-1 CASSQDRLGGSTDTQYF
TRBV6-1 CASSEATGQVDTIYF
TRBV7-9 CASSLDLASSYNEQFF
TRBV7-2 CASSAWDSGGELFF
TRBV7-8 CASSLEASTIYEQYF
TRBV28 CASSSGASYEQYF
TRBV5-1 CASSLGQGNLYGYTF
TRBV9 CASSVGVGGNEQFF
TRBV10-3 CAISADSSYNSPLHF
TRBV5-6 CASSLSRGLPEAFF
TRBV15 CATSRDRGSGELFF
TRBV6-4 CASSDSSNTEAFF
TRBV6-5 CASSYSTGTYNEQFF
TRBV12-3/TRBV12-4 CASSLTGGINQPQHF
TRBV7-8 CASSWTVYTEAFF
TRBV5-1 CASSLGEEGSNTEAFF
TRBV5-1 CASSLESGKGETQYF
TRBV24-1 CATSGTYSYNEQFF
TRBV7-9 CASSLESRYEQYF
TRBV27 CASSPGTGYPQHF
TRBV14 CASSQVRFTGELFF
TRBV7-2 CASSLEAPYEQYF